These 21 T cell receptor beta chains share one sample of origin, sequenced in a study of a mutant IDH1 vaccine in newly diagnosed glioma. Their target antigens are unknown. Generated by immunoSEQ multiplex PCR, the TCRdb table keeps only in-frame clones and is missing some. The sample gives about 30,000 clones, around 90% of which show up once; less than 25% is in the top ten. As to time point: week 11, during vaccination. Doses comprised 300 ug of mutant IDH1 20-mer peptide each, plus topical imiquimod. The specimen was PBMCs, collected from a glioma patient whose treatment included an IDH1 peptide vaccine. The receptors stem from a man in his late teens or twenties with glioma.

The table lists this clone with a count of one. The germline gene is not matched at one end of the junction; a read error may be the cause. The chain is built from TRBV6-6 and TRBJ2-7, with a weak D call TRBD1 (6 bases). The length of the CDR3 is 12 residues. Germline V gives CDR1 MNHNY, CDR2 SVGAGI (reference sequence). The CDR3 protein is CASRPLQGFLDF. The CDR3 coding sequence is TGTGCCAGCAGACCTTTACAGGGATTTCTAGACTTC.

V gene TRBV5-6 combines with J gene TRBJ1-3; D gene ambiguous. CDR1 and CDR2 from the germline V gene are SGHDT and YYEEEE. The V end was cut by 0 bases, the J end by 3 bases, with 7 bases between. The CDR3 consists of 14 residues. DNA for the CDR3: TGTGCCAGCAGCTTGGCGAGTCTTGGAAACACCATATATTTT. Translating gives CASSLASLGNTIYF.

The chain recombines TRBV2 with TRBJ2-5; TRBD1 might be the D (5 bases). Between the trimmed V and J ends, which lost 5 bases and 5 bases, there was a span of 21 bases. The germline gives CDR1 SNHLY, CDR2 FYNNEI. This CDR3 has 16 residues. DNA of the CDR3: TGTGCCAGCAGTTTGGGCTGGACACCCCTTGGGGAGACCCAGTACTTC. Translated: CASSLGWTPLGETQYF.

V and J are TRBV6-1 and TRBJ2-5, with D perhaps TRBD1 (5 bases). Between the trimmed V and J ends, which lost 7 bases and 7 bases, there was a span of 10 bases. The germline V gene encodes CDR1 MNHNS and CDR2 SASEGT. The CDR3 loop spans 11 amino acids. CDR3 sequence: CASKDMMTQYF. The CDR3 DNA follows: TGTGCCAGCAAGGACATGATGACCCAGTACTTC.

V is TRBV28 and J is TRBJ1-2; D gene ambiguous. Per the germline V gene, CDR1 is MDHEN and CDR2 is SYDVKM. CDR3 size: 11 residues. Trimming took 6 bases from V and 4 from J, leaving 6 bases between them. The CDR3 loop reads CASRSVYGYTF. DNA for the CDR3: TGTGCCAGCAGATCAGTCTATGGCTACACCTTC.

V and J are TRBV6-1 and TRBJ2-7; D may match TRBD1 or TRBD2 (6 bases each). The CDR3 extends over 13 amino acids. V was pared by 8 bases and J by 0 bases, with 11 bases between. The germline CDR1 and CDR2 sequences are MNHNS and SASEGT. CDR3 sequence (DNA): TGTGCCAGCCGAGGGGGGAGCTCCTACGAGCAGTACTTC. It yields the protein CASRGGSSYEQYF.

V usage is TRBV19 and J usage is TRBJ1-1, with D perhaps matching TRBD1 (6 bases). The V end was cut by 2 bases, the J end by 1 base, with 11 bases between. Germline-derived CDR1 and CDR2 are LNHDA and SQIVND (reference sequence). The CDR3 spans 15 residues. CDR3 nucleotides: TGTGCCAGTAGTATAAGGGACAACTCGAACACTGAAGCTTTCTTT. Translation: CASSIRDNSNTEAFF. The full variable domain, with the rest looked up from reference TRBV19 and TRBJ1-1, is DGGITQSPKYLFRKEGQNVTLSCEQNLNHDAMYWYRQDPGQGLRLIYYSQIVNDFQKGDIAEGYSVSREKKESFPLTVTSAQKNPTAFYLCASSIRDNSNTEAFFGQGTRLTVV.

The rearrangement joins TRBV30 to TRBJ1-5; weak D call: TRBD1 (5 bases). The V and J ends lost 2 bases and 5 bases respectively, with 7 bases between them. Per germline, CDR1 GTSNPN and CDR2 SVGIG (reference sequence). The CDR3 spans 12 residues. CDR3 region: CAWSKGYQPQHF. For the CDR3, the DNA is TGTGCCTGGAGTAAGGGGTATCAGCCCCAGCATTTT.

This chain uses TRBV4-2 with TRBJ1-2; possible D gene TRBD1, 5 bases. The V end was cut by 0 bases, the J end by 8 bases, with 16 bases between. CDR1 and CDR2 (germline): LGHNA, YNFKEQ. The CDR3 has 15 residues. CDR3 sequence: CASSQDAGRVGGYTF. For the CDR3, the DNA is TGTGCCAGCAGCCAAGATGCGGGCAGGGTGGGCGGCTACACCTTC.

The chain joins TRBV19 to TRBJ1-1; 7 positions match TRBD1. CDR3 length equals 12 residues. Trimming at V came to 8 bases and at J to 3 bases, leaving 3 bases not matched to a gene. CDR1 is LNHDA, CDR2 SQIVND, per germline (reference sequence). CDR3 nucleotide sequence: TGTGCCAGTCGACAGGGCTACACTGAAGCTTTCTTT. It yields the protein CASRQGYTEAFF.

The DNA of the CDR3 is TGTGCCAGCAGCCCCGACCCCACAGATACGCAGTATTTT. It codes for CASSPDPTDTQYF. The gene calls are TRBV4-2 and TRBJ2-3; D not resolved. Germline CDR1 and CDR2: LGHNA and YNFKEQ. Trimming pared 4 bases from V and 2 bases from J, leaving 7 bases between. The CDR3 covers 13 residues.

The V call is TRBV10-3, the J call TRBJ1-1; D is possibly TRBD1 (6 bases). This CDR3 has 17 residues. Germline CDR1 ENHRY, CDR2 SYGVKD. Trimming removed 4 bases at V and 0 bases at J, with 18 bases between. CDR3 protein: CAISAGRGDVLNTEAFF. DNA for the CDR3: TGTGCCATCAGTGCGGGGAGGGGGGACGTTTTGAACACTGAAGCTTTCTTT.

The chain is built from TRBV7-8 and TRBJ1-1, with 8 bases fitting TRBD1. The junction had 3 bases not matched to a gene; V was cut back by 8 bases and J by 1 base. The CDR3 contains 13 residues. Germline CDR1 and CDR2: SGHVS and FQNEAQ. CDR3 DNA sequence: TGTGCCAGCCGGGGACAGGCGAACACTGAAGCTTTCTTT. It yields the protein CASRGQANTEAFF.

This chain connects TRBV14 to TRBJ2-5; 11 nucleotides agree with TRBD2. Unmatched junction bases numbered 4, after V lost 0 bases and J lost 4 bases. Germline-derived CDR1 and CDR2 are SGHDN and FVKESK. There are 16 residues in the CDR3. The CDR3 DNA sequence: TGTGCCAGCAGCCAAGATCAGCTAGCGGGAGGAGAGACCCAGTACTTC. It specifies CASSQDQLAGGETQYF. Drawing the rest from reference TRBV14 and TRBJ2-5, the complete variable domain is EAGVTQFPSHSVIEKGQTVTLRCDPISGHDNLYWYRRVMGKEIKFLLHFVKESKQDESGMPNNRFLAERTGGTYSTLKVQPAELEDSGVYFCASSQDQLAGGETQYFGPGTRLLVL.

This sequence joins TRBV25-1 and TRBJ2-5, with a possible D match to TRBD2 (6 bases). V was shortened by 3 bases and J by 5 bases, with 19 bases between the two germline ends. Per the germline V gene, CDR1 is MGHDK and CDR2 is SYGVNS. CDR3 length: 16 amino acids. The CDR3 nucleotides are TGTGCCAGCAGTGATTACTTCCGGGAGCTCGGCGAGACCCAGTACTTC. Protein sequence: CASSDYFRELGETQYF.

This clone was found a few times. The chain links TRBV6-1 to TRBJ1-4, with a weak D call TRBD1 (6 bases). Looked up from germline, CDR1 is MNHNS and CDR2 is SASEGT. This CDR3 region has 15 residues. V was pared by 2 bases and J by 3 bases, with 10 bases between. The CDR3 DNA sequence: TGTGCCAGCAGTGAATCGAAGGGGGCTAATGAAAAACTGTTTTTT. It codes for CASSESKGANEKLFF.

The rearrangement joins TRBV7-2 to TRBJ2-2, with D perhaps TRBD1 or TRBD2 (5 bases each). The length of the CDR3 is 16 residues. V lost 2 bases to trimming and J lost 6 bases, with 16 bases between them. Germline CDR1 SGHTA, CDR2 FQGNSA. The CDR3: CASSLRGASLAGELFF. The CDR3 DNA sequence: TGTGCCAGCAGCTTAAGAGGGGCGTCCCTGGCCGGGGAGCTGTTTTTT.

V gene TRBV19 combines with J gene TRBJ2-2, with D perhaps matching TRBD2 (5 bases). V was clipped by 6 bases and J by 4 bases, with 15 bases between them. CDR3 length: 15 residues. Germline-derived CDR1 and CDR2 are LNHDA and SQIVND (reference sequence). As DNA, the CDR3 is TGTGCCAGTAGAGGCCGGGCCAGCGGCACCGGGGAGCTGTTTTTT. It specifies CASRGRASGTGELFF.

This clone was seen a single time. The chain links TRBV7-9 to TRBJ1-2; tentative D call: TRBD1 (6 bases). Germline V gene sequence: CDR1 SEHNR, CDR2 FQNEAQ (reference sequence). V lost 5 bases and J 3 bases, leaving 10 bases between the germline ends. The CDR3 is made up of 13 amino acids. Here the CDR3 reads CASSLRGDYGYTF. Written as DNA, the CDR3 is TGTGCCAGCAGCCTCAGGGGTGACTATGGCTACACCTTC.

This clone has just one count. The rearrangement joins TRBV5-1 to TRBJ2-5, with 7 bases that match TRBD2. After removal of 2 bases from V and 5 bases from J, the junction contained 15 bases not matched to a gene. The CDR3 is 17 residues long. Germline V gives CDR1 SGHRS, CDR2 YFSETQ. The CDR3 is CASSFGENSGLGETQYF. DNA for the CDR3: TGCGCCAGCAGCTTTGGGGAAAATAGCGGGCTGGGGGAGACCCAGTACTTC.

This clone was recorded once. The CDR3 reads CAWSVNRIRSLLAGGNTGELFF. The CDR3 nucleotides are TGTGCCTGGAGTGTAAACCGGATCAGAAGTTTACTAGCGGGAGGAAACACCGGGGAGCTGTTTTTT. The chain uses TRBV30 and TRBJ2-2; 12 positions match TRBD2. V shed 0 bases and J 2 bases; nucleotides not matched to a gene: 19. The CDR3 is made up of 22 amino acids. Looked up from germline, CDR1 is GTSNPN and CDR2 is SVGIG (reference sequence).